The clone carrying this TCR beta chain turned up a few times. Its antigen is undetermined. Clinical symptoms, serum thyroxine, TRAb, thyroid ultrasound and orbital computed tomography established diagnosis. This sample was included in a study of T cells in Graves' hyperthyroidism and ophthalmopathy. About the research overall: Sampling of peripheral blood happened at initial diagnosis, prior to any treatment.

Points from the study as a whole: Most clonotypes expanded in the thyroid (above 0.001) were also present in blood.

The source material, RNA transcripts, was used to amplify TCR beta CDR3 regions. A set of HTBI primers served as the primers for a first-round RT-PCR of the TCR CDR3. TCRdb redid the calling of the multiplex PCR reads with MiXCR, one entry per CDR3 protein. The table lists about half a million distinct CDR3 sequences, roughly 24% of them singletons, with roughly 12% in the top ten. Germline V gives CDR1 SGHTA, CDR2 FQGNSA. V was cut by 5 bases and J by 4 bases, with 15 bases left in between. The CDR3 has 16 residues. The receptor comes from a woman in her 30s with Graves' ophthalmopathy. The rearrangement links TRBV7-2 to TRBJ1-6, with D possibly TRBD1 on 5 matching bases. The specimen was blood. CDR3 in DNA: TGTGCCAGCAGCCCCGGGACCTTTTCTTATAATTCACCCCTCCACTTT. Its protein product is CASSPGTFSYNSPLHF.